This note documents a single T cell receptor (beta chain) sequence. This sample stems from a study of graft-versus-host responses after intestinal transplantation. Responders (approximately 200,000, CFSE-labeled) met approximately 200,000 stimulators that were irradiated and violet-dye-labeled. V dropped 0 bases and J dropped 0; count of bases not matched to a gene: 7. This CDR3 comprises 19 residues. Germline V gene lookup returns CDR1 ENHRY and CDR2 SYGVKD. Overall study results and limits: Early HvG declines after transplant were associated with peak circulating GvH clone levels. Some GvH clones appeared in ileal mucosa or blood before recipient bone marrow.

Assay used: immunoSEQ multiplex PCR; TCRdb lists only in-frame clones, some missing. The table shows approximately 22,000 clones, with 40% to 50% occurring only once. The clonotype originates from a human patient who received an intestinal transplant. This specimen was alloreactive CD4+ T cells from a mixed lymphocyte reaction culture, taken before intestinal transplant. As to subset: CFSE-low proliferating T cells sorted from approximately six-day pre-transplant mixed lymphocyte reaction (GvH or HvG direction). The chain recombines TRBV10-3 with TRBJ2-6; 8 nucleotides align to TRBD1. CDR3 residues: CAISESTLGQGSGANVLTF. The CDR3 region has the DNA TGTGCCATCAGTGAGTCCACCCTCGGACAGGGCTCTGGGGCCAACGTCCTGACTTTC.